This TCR beta chain comes out of a study of T cells expressing NK-cell markers. Looked up from germline, CDR1 is SGHRS and CDR2 is YFSETQ. This CDR3 has 16 residues. For each CDR3 protein, TCRdb gives one entry from its re-call of the 5' RACE reads, without DNA. Its table records 200,000 to 300,000 distinct CDR3 sequences. As concerns this clonotype: What it recognizes is unknown.

Study-wide findings and caveats: The CD3+CD56-NKG2C+ fraction was also led by these clonotypes in four donors.

Sequences were obtained from blood T cells: a sorted CD56 or NKG2C T cell subset, CD4+ or CD8+ T cells, or bulk PBMC T cells (not recorded which). This chain connects TRBV5-1 to TRBJ1-3; without DNA, the TCRdb call of TRBD1 cannot be checked. The receptor was derived from a man younger than 35 in good health. Here the CDR3 reads CASSLVGGSSGNTIYF.